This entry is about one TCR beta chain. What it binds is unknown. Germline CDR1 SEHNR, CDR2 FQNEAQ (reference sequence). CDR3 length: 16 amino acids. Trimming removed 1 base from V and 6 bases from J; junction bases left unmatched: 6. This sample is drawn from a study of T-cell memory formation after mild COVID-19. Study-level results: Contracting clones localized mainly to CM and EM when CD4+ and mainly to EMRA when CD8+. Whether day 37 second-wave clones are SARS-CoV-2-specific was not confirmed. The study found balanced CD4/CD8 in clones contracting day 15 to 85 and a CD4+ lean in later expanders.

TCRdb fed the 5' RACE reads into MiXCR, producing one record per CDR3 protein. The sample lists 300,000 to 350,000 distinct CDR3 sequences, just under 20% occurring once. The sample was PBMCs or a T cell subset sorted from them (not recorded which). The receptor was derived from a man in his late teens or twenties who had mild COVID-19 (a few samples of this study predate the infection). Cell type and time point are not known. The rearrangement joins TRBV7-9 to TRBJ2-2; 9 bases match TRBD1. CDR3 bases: TGTGCCAGCAGCTTAGTATACAGGGGGCGAGCCGGGGAGCTGTTTTTT. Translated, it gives CASSLVYRGRAGELFF.